This TCR beta chain was sequenced during a study of blood T cells in healthy people across ages. Primed by a sample-barcoded 5' primer and a J-beta primer mix, a second PCR proceeded for about 6 to 12 cycles. Sequencing of every sample gave 3 million or more CDR3-containing paired-end reads. TCRdb reanalysed the 5' RACE reads using MiXCR and keeps one entry per CDR3 protein. Here the sample spans approximately 1.5 million distinct CDR3 sequences, around 40% being singletons. The germline V and J ends were trimmed by 3 bases and 4 bases, with 15 bases remaining between them. Germline CDR1 reads SGDLS; CDR2 reads YYNGEE. The CDR3 covers 15 residues. Only a few counts were recorded for this clonotype. What it binds is not known. The study's findings and limits: While age rose, TCR beta diversity per million T cells dropped in a roughly linear way. Higher diversity and more naive CD4+ cells were features of long-lived donors, compared to aged donors.

The V and J genes are TRBV9 and TRBJ2-3; no clear D gene. The TCR was taken from a woman younger than 35 in good health. Sequencing was performed on blood. The CDR3 sequence: CASSGSPLVPDTQYF. DNA of the CDR3: TGTGCCAGCAGCGGGAGTCCCCTCGTCCCAGATACGCAGTATTTT.